This record concerns one T cell receptor (beta chain) sequence. Its antigen remains unidentified. TCRdb fed the 5' RACE reads into MiXCR, producing one record per CDR3 protein. In the table there are some 210,000 distinct CDR3 sequences, under 30% of which are singletons. The data were taken from a study of T-cell memory formation after mild COVID-19. Across the whole study: TCR clusters largely stayed donor specific.

Notes on the study in general: Among clones contracting day 15 to 85, CD4/CD8 was balanced, whereas later expanders leaned CD4+. Detection of some responders pre-infection suggested pre-existing cross-reactive memory T cells participated.

Specimen: PBMCs or a T cell subset sorted from them (not recorded which). This receptor was obtained from an adult woman who had mild COVID-19 (a few samples of this study predate the infection). Cell type and time point are not known.

The CDR3 loop reads CASSLFGGTGLYEQYF. The CDR3 DNA reads TGTGCCAGCAGCTTGTTTGGAGGGACAGGGTTGTACGAGCAGTACTTC. The V gene is TRBV7-8, the J gene TRBJ2-7; 9 bases agree with TRBD1. J gave up 4 bases and V 3 bases, and 10 bases lay outside the gene matches. The CDR3 has 16 residues. The germline gives CDR1 SGHVS, CDR2 FQNEAQ.